These 18 T cell receptor beta chains came from one sample sequenced in a study of OX40 agonist ivuxolimab in advanced cancers. Sequenced by immunoSEQ multiplex PCR; TCRdb stores in-frame clones only, minus some. Of some 45,000 clones listed, about 79% were seen once; the top ten hold roughly 7.9%. This specimen was CD4+ or CD8+ T cells sorted from blood, taken in a trial of the OX40 agonist ivuxolimab. All receptors come from an adult with an advanced solid tumor such as melanoma, head and neck, liver or kidney cancer.

There are a few counts of this clone. The chain is built from TRBV7-9 and TRBJ2-7; possible D gene TRBD2, 7 bases. Germline-derived CDR1 and CDR2 are SEHNR and FQNEAQ (reference sequence). The CDR3 totals 15 residues. The ends were cut back, 5 bases at V and 3 bases at J, with 17 bases in the middle. The CDR3 DNA reads as TGTGCCAGCAGCGCCAAGGGAGGGACAAACTACGAGCAGTACTTC. The encoded protein is CASSAKGGTNYEQYF.

V gene TRBV25-1 combines with J gene TRBJ2-3; D uncertain. Germline CDR1 is MGHDK and CDR2 is SYGVNS. V gave up 4 bases and J gave up 1 base, with 6 bases separating them. The CDR3 has 13 residues. CDR3 DNA sequence: TGTGCCAGCAGTGTAACAGGCACAGATACGCAGTATTTT. Protein sequence: CASSVTGTDTQYF.

The chain carries TRBV5-1 and TRBJ1-2, with a tentative D call TRBD1 (5 bases). CDR1 is SGHRS, CDR2 YFSETQ, per germline. V lost 5 bases and J lost 4, with 15 bases in between. The CDR3 contains 14 residues. The CDR3 loop reads CASSLWGSPYGYTF. CDR3 bases: TGCGCCAGCAGTCTATGGGGGTCCCCCTATGGCTACACCTTC. Variable domain in full (rest from reference TRBV5-1 and TRBJ1-2): KAGVTQTPRYLIKTRGQQVTLSCSPISGHRSVSWYQQTPGQGLQFLFEYFSETQRNKGNFPGRFSGRQFSNSRSEMNVSTLELGDSALYLCASSLWGSPYGYTFGSGTRLTVV.

The chain combines TRBV29-1 with TRBJ1-2, with 7 bases lining up with TRBD1. Germline V gene data show CDR1 as SQVTM and CDR2 as ANQGSEA. The CDR3 loop spans 13 amino acids. J gave up 1 base and V 4 bases, and 3 bases lay outside the gene matches. Here the CDR3 DNA reads TGCAGCGTTGGGACAGGCGTTAACTATGGCTACACCTTC. Protein: CSVGTGVNYGYTF.

The chain recombines TRBV18 with TRBJ2-5; D call uncertain. This CDR3 is 13 amino acids long. Germline CDR1 reads KGHSH; CDR2 reads LQKENI. Trimming took 6 bases from V and 1 from J, leaving 9 bases between them. The CDR3 reads CASSQRSQETQYF. The CDR3, as DNA: TGTGCCAGCTCTCAACGATCCCAAGAGACCCAGTACTTC.

V and J are TRBV7-2 and TRBJ2-1; 10 positions match TRBD2. V gave up 4 bases and J gave up 7 bases; unmatched junction bases: 13. Germline V gene sequence: CDR1 SGHTA, CDR2 FQGNSA. This CDR3 comprises 17 residues. The CDR3 nucleotides are TGTGCCAGCAGCTCGTCCACCGGGACTAGCGTTTTAAATGAGCAGTTCTTC. Translating it yields CASSSSTGTSVLNEQFF.

This clone was observed a few times. The chain employs TRBV7-9 and TRBJ2-7; 11 nucleotides line up with TRBD1. V lost 3 bases to trimming and J lost 7 bases; unmatched junction nucleotides: 5. This CDR3 has 14 amino acids. Germline CDR1 SEHNR, CDR2 FQNEAQ (reference sequence). The CDR3, as DNA: TGTGCCAGCAGCTTCGGACAGGGGGCTGAAGAGCAGTACTTC. It yields the protein CASSFGQGAEEQYF.

This clone was seen a few times. This chain joins TRBV7-7 and TRBJ2-1; D is unclear. The CDR3 is 13 residues long. The V end lost 2 bases, the J end lost 5 bases, and 7 bases lay between the germline ends. Germline V gene lookup returns CDR1 SSHAT and CDR2 FNYEAQ (reference sequence). The CDR3 DNA follows: TGTGCCAGCAGCTTAAACCAAAACAATGAGCAGTTCTTC. Its protein product is CASSLNQNNEQFF.

This clone was seen only once. The V and J genes are TRBV11-3 and TRBJ2-7; 7 positions agree with TRBD2. V lost 5 bases, J lost 1 base, and 14 bases stayed unmatched. Germline CDR1 is SGHNT and CDR2 is YENEEA. The CDR3 consists of 17 residues. The CDR3 reads CASSPWRMRTRSYEQYF. As DNA, the CDR3 is TGTGCCAGCAGCCCTTGGAGAATGCGGACTAGATCCTACGAGCAGTACTTC.

This chain uses TRBV19 with TRBJ1-4, with 9 bases lining up with TRBD1. Germline CDR1 is LNHDA and CDR2 is SQIVND (reference sequence). This CDR3 contains 15 residues. With V trimmed by 0 bases and J by 7 bases, 3 bases remained unmatched. For the CDR3, the DNA is TGTGCCAGTAGTATAGAGGACAGGGGAGGTGAAAAACTGTTTTTT. It codes for CASSIEDRGGEKLFF.

CDR3 coding DNA: TGTGCCAGCAGCTTAGTAGGGGCAGGGTCAACCTACGAGCAGTACTTC. Translated: CASSLVGAGSTYEQYF. The chain is built from TRBV7-2 and TRBJ2-7; possibly TRBD1 for D (5 bases). CDR1 and CDR2 (germline): SGHTA, FQGNSA. Trimming removed 1 base from V and 2 bases from J, with 15 bases in between. CDR3 length: 16 residues.

The chain joins TRBV5-1 to TRBJ2-5, with D perhaps assigned TRBD1 or TRBD2 (6 bases each). The DNA end favors TRBJ2-7, so the J call may be wrong. The CDR3 loop spans 14 amino acids. The germline V gene has CDR1 SGHRS and CDR2 YFSETQ. CDR3 coding DNA: TGCGCCAGCAGCTTTAACAGGGAGGCCTACGAGCAGTACTTC. Protein sequence: CASSFNREAYEQYF.

The gene calls are TRBV7-9 and TRBJ2-3; 7 nucleotides align to TRBD1. The CDR3 totals 16 residues. Per the germline V gene, CDR1 is SEHNR and CDR2 is FQNEAQ (reference sequence). J was trimmed by 3 bases and V by 0 bases; bases with no gene match: 6. In nucleotides, the CDR3 is TGTGCCAGCAGCTTAGCGGGAGACAGGGCGACAGATACGCAGTATTTT. This encodes CASSLAGDRATDTQYF.

The gene calls are TRBV19 and TRBJ1-5; D might be TRBD1 (6 bases). Germline lookup yields CDR1 LNHDA and CDR2 SQIVND (reference sequence). V lost 2 bases to trimming and J lost 4 bases, with 15 bases between them. The CDR3 runs to 16 residues. The DNA for the CDR3 is TGTGCCAGTAGTATATGGGCGGGGGGCGCGAATCAGCCCCAGCATTTT. Translating it yields CASSIWAGGANQPQHF.

The rearrangement joins TRBV11-2 to TRBJ1-2, with a tentative D call TRBD1 (6 bases). This CDR3 is 11 amino acids long. From germline, CDR1 is SGHAT and CDR2 FQNNGV. The V gene lost 5 bases and the J gene lost 11 bases, with 12 bases spanning the gap. The CDR3 bases are TGTGCCAGCAGCCACAGGGTTTATTACACCTTC. This gives the protein CASSHRVYYTF.

The table lists this clone with a count of one. The chain employs TRBV5-1 and TRBJ2-3; D is possibly TRBD2 (6 bases). CDR3 length: 17 amino acids. V was cut by 4 bases and J by 0 bases, with 18 bases left in between. CDR1 and CDR2 (germline): SGHRS, YFSETQ. CDR3 coding DNA: TGCGCCAGCAGCCAGGAACGAGCCGGGGGAAGCACAGATACGCAGTATTTT. Translation gives CASSQERAGGSTDTQYF.

V and J are TRBV5-6 and TRBJ1-6; a weak D match, TRBD1 (6 bases). Germline loops: CDR1 SGHDT, CDR2 YYEEEE. Trimming stripped 4 bases from V and 10 bases from J, with 18 bases between. This CDR3 contains 15 residues. The CDR3 sequence: CASSELQGGYSPLHF. The CDR3 DNA reads TGTGCCAGCAGCGAGTTACAGGGAGGCTACTCACCCCTCCACTTT.

The chain combines TRBV21-1 with TRBJ2-6; the table gives TRBD2 as D, unverified against the DNA. TRBV21-1 is shown as a pseudogene. This CDR3 is built from 18 residues. CDR3 region: CASSILAGDVFGANVLTF. CDR3 nucleotides: TGTGCCAGCAGCATACTAGCGGGAGATGTGTTTGGGGCCAACGTCCTGACTTTC.